A single sample is the source of the 8 T cell receptor beta chains below, sequenced in a study of T cells after yellow fever vaccination. TCRdb reanalysed the 5' RACE reads using MiXCR and keeps one entry per CDR3 protein. The top ten clones hold 13% to 15% of a sample with 550,000 or so distinct CDR3 sequences, about 19% of them seen once. The sample consisted of PBMCs, taken 15 days after the yellow fever booster vaccination. Every receptor here comes from a man younger than 45 who received the YFV17D yellow fever vaccine.

This clonotype was seen only a few times. The chain joins TRBV16 to TRBJ2-7; 10 positions agree with TRBD2. Trimming took 6 bases from V and 6 from J; bases not matched to a gene: 8. Germline V gene sequence: CDR1 KGHSY, CDR2 FQNENV. CDR3 length: 14 residues. This CDR3 is CASRQLAGLPEQYF. The CDR3 DNA sequence: TGTGCCAGCAGGCAACTAGCGGGGCTTCCCGAGCAGTACTTC.

CDR3 protein: CASSVRSTSADEQFF. In DNA, the CDR3 is TGTGCCAGCAGCGTACGTAGTACTAGCGCGGATGAGCAGTTCTTC. V and J are TRBV9 and TRBJ2-1, with 7 bases that match TRBD2. Germline CDR1 SGDLS, CDR2 YYNGEE. Losses at the gene ends were 1 base for V and 8 bases for J; bases not matched to a gene: 9. This CDR3 comprises 15 residues.

The sample holds a few counts of this clonotype. The chain carries TRBV20-1 and TRBJ2-2; D is perhaps TRBD1 (6 bases). CDR3 length: 12 amino acids. Germline-derived CDR1 and CDR2 are DFQATT and SNEGSKA (reference sequence). The V end lost 5 bases, the J end lost 12 bases, and 16 bases lay between the germline ends. CDR3 sequence (DNA): TGCAGTGCTCAAGGGACAAATGGGCAGCTGTTTTTT. It translates to CSAQGTNGQLFF.

A few counts support this clonotype. The chain couples TRBV27 to TRBJ2-7; 9 bases are a match to TRBD1. Germline V lookup: CDR1 MNHEY, CDR2 SMNVEV (reference sequence). J lost 7 bases, V lost 10 bases, and 11 bases had no gene match. CDR3 length: 13 amino acids. CDR3 region: CATSQGAGLEQYF. The CDR3 nucleotides read TGTGCCACCTCACAGGGGGCAGGCCTTGAGCAGTACTTC.

The CDR3 DNA sequence: TGTGCCAGCAGTCCGACAGGGTGGGAGACCCAGTACTTC. It specifies CASSPTGWETQYF. The chain is built from TRBV7-3 and TRBJ2-5, with 7 bases that match TRBD1. The CDR3 spans 13 residues. Germline-derived CDR1 and CDR2 are SGHTA and FQGTGA. V shed 6 bases and J 5 bases; nucleotides not matched to a gene: 6.

The V gene is TRBV29-1, the J gene TRBJ2-5; 7 bases are shared with TRBD2. V lost 7 bases, J lost 6 bases, and 14 bases stayed unmatched. This CDR3 region has 14 residues. Germline V CDR1 and CDR2: SQVTM, ANQGSEA. The CDR3 DNA is TGCAGCGCCGTACCTAGCGGTCGAGGGCAGACCCAGTACTTC. This sequence encodes CSAVPSGRGQTQYF. Based on the CDR3 plus reference TRBV29-1 and TRBJ2-5, the full variable domain is SAVISQKPSRDICQRGTSLTIQCQVDSQVTMMFWYRQQPGQSLTLIATANQGSEATYESGFVIDKFPISRPNLTFSTLTVSNMSPEDSSIYLCSAVPSGRGQTQYFGPGTRLLVL.

At least ten counts were recorded for this clonotype. This sequence joins TRBV27 and TRBJ2-1; a weak D match, TRBD2 (6 bases). Trimming removed 3 bases at V and 2 bases at J, with 8 bases between. The CDR3 extends over 14 amino acids. Germline CDR1 reads MNHEY; CDR2 reads SMNVEV (reference sequence). CDR3 sequence: CASSFGGTYNEQFF. The CDR3 DNA reads TGTGCCAGCAGTTTTGGCGGGACCTACAATGAGCAGTTCTTC.

At least ten counts were recorded for this clonotype. V usage is TRBV7-2 and J usage is TRBJ2-3; no definite D call. Trimming shortened V by 3 bases and J by 5 bases, and 6 bases separated the two germline ends. The germline gives CDR1 SGHTA, CDR2 FQGNSA. The CDR3 loop spans 12 amino acids. CDR3 sequence reads: CASSLVGDTQYF. Written as DNA, the CDR3 is TGTGCCAGCAGCTTGGTTGGAGATACGCAGTATTTT.